This record covers a single TCR beta chain. No antigen is known for it. The data belong to a study of T cell responses to AZD1222 COVID-19 vaccine. Study-level findings and limits: Clonal diversity may have been underestimated in mostly white British donors. Mapped onto spike, vaccine-associated CD4 TCRs spanned it and were dominant at 160-218 and 743-854. Elevations in Spike-specific TCR breadth and depth followed administration of two AZD1222 doses. The number of AZD1222 recipients seropositive at baseline was only 5 to 7.

The CDR3 loop spans 13 amino acids. Trimming stripped 1 base from V and 8 bases from J, with 11 bases between. The V gene's germline CDR1 is SGHAT and CDR2 FQNNGV. Assay used: immunoSEQ multiplex PCR; TCRdb lists only in-frame clones, some missing. Of about 150,000 clones in the sample, roughly 90% were seen once. The chain recombines TRBV11-2 with TRBJ1-2; D remains ambiguous. This clonotype originated in an adult in good health. The sample was peripheral blood, taken on day 0 of AZD1222 vaccination. The CDR3, as DNA: TGTGCCAGCAGCTTAGGCGGACCTGGGGGCTACACCTTC. Amino acid sequence: CASSLGGPGGYTF.